The clone carrying this T cell receptor (beta chain) was seen only a few times. The antigen is not known. UMIs and a universal primer site were added when TCR cDNA was made by 5'RACE template switching. One entry per CDR3 protein results from TCRdb running MiXCR on the 5' RACE reads. The profile shows around 500,000 distinct CDR3 sequences, less than 25% of them singletons. CDR1 and CDR2 (germline): SGHRS, YFSETQ. The V segment lost 2 bases and the J segment 1 base; nucleotides outside the gene matches: 2. This CDR3 has 14 amino acids. This sample was taken from a study of T cells after yellow fever vaccination. Whole-study results and caveats: There was a small share of clonotypes that showed up in both the CD4 and CD8 compartments. Within FACS-sorted repertoires, abundant clonotypes contaminating from the bulk population could be present.

The TCR comes from a man between 18 and 29 years old who received the YFV17D yellow fever vaccine. This sample comprised PBMCs, obtained less than 25 days after the first yellow fever vaccination. This chain connects TRBV5-1 to TRBJ1-1; 7 bases line up with TRBD1. For the CDR3, the DNA is TGCGCCAGCAGCTTCTACAGGGGGAACACTGAAGCTTTCTTT. Its protein product is CASSFYRGNTEAFF.